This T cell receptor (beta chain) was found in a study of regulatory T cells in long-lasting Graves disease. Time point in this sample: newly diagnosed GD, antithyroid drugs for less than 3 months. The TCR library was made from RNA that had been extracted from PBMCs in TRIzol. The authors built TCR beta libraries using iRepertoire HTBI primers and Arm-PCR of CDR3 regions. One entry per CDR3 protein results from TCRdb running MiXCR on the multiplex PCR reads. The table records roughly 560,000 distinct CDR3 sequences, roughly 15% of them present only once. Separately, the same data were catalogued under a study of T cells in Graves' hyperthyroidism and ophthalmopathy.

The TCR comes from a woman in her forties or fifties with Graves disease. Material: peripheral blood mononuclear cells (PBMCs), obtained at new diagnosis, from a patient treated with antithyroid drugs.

This CDR3 reads CASSEQAEIDEQYF. CDR3 nucleotides: TGTGCCAGCAGTGAGCAGGCTGAAATCGACGAGCAGTACTTC. The chain is built from TRBV2 and TRBJ2-7; D is ambiguous. V was shortened by 3 bases and J by 5 bases, with 14 bases between the two germline ends. This CDR3 comprises 14 residues. CDR1 and CDR2 from the germline V gene are SNHLY and FYNNEI.